Following are 21 T cell receptor beta chains from one sample sequenced in a study of T cell responses to AZD1222 COVID-19 vaccine. This table comes from immunoSEQ multiplex PCR, and its TCRdb copy is limited to in-frame clones, with some not included. This table has 60,000 to 85,000 clones, 65% to 80% appearing once. The specimen was peripheral blood, collected 28 days after the second dose of the MenACWY control vaccine. Every receptor here comes from an adult who received the MenACWY meningococcal vaccine as a control.

The rearrangement joins TRBV5-4 to TRBJ2-3; D uncertain. Germline V gene lookup returns CDR1 SGHNT and CDR2 YYREEE (reference sequence). V was trimmed by 4 bases and J by 4 bases, leaving 7 bases between them. CDR3 length: 12 residues. CDR3 DNA: TGTGCCAGCAGCGTTGCAGCAGATACGCAGTATTTT. It yields the protein CASSVAADTQYF.

V is TRBV5-1 and J is TRBJ2-7; 8 nucleotides agree with TRBD1. The germline gives CDR1 SGHRS, CDR2 YFSETQ. The CDR3 covers 15 residues. V was pared by 0 bases and J by 5 bases, with 7 bases of the junction left unmatched. CDR3 coding DNA: TGCGCCAGCAGCTTGGTACAGGGGGTTCTTAACGAGCAGTACTTC. Translated, it gives CASSLVQGVLNEQYF.

The chain recombines TRBV7-2 with TRBJ2-2; possible D gene TRBD1, 5 bases. In germline, CDR1 is SGHTA, CDR2 FQGNSA. This CDR3 spans 12 amino acids. Trimming stripped 5 bases from V and 6 bases from J, with 7 bases between. Written as DNA, the CDR3 is TGTGCCAGCAGCCTCAGGGCCGGGGAGCTGTTTTTT. Translation: CASSLRAGELFF.

This clone showed up just a few times. The sample holds other DNA sequences that translate to the same CDR3. This chain links TRBV6-5 with TRBJ2-2; TRBD2 agrees at 12 bases. Trimming at V came to 11 bases and at J to 3 bases, leaving 4 bases not matched to a gene. This CDR3 is built from 14 residues. Germline V gene data show CDR1 as MNHEY and CDR2 as SVGAGI. CDR3 protein: CASRLAGDTGELFF. In DNA form, the CDR3 reads TGTGCCTCACGACTAGCGGGGGACACCGGGGAGCTGTTTTTT.

The chain combines TRBV20-1 with TRBJ2-5; weak D call: TRBD1 (6 bases). CDR1 is DFQATT and CDR2 is SNEGSKA in the germline V gene (reference sequence). V lost 3 bases and J lost 4, with 6 bases in between. The CDR3 is 11 residues long. As DNA, the CDR3 is TGCAGTGCTAGGACAGGAGAGACCCAGTACTTC. Its translation is CSARTGETQYF.

This clone was picked up a small number of times. V and J are TRBV6-1 and TRBJ1-2, with a possible D match to TRBD1 (6 bases). Germline CDR1 and CDR2: MNHNS and SASEGT. The CDR3 covers 15 residues. The ends were cut back, 2 bases at V and 0 bases at J, with 10 bases in the middle. CDR3 sequence (DNA): TGTGCCAGCAGTGAATCCTCAGGGGCTAACTATGGCTACACCTTC. Encoded protein: CASSESSGANYGYTF.

V usage is TRBV5-6 and J usage is TRBJ1-2; D gene uncertain. The CDR3 loop spans 14 amino acids. Germline V CDR1 and CDR2: SGHDT, YYEEEE. Trimming stripped 4 bases from V and 7 bases from J, with 17 bases between. CDR3 DNA sequence: TGTGCCAGCAGCCCTACGGGTGTTTTTAGTGGCTACACCTTC. Its translation is CASSPTGVFSGYTF.

This sequence joins TRBV20-1 and TRBJ2-7; D might be TRBD1 (6 bases). The CDR3 runs to 11 residues. V gave up 6 bases and J gave up 8 bases, with 14 bases separating them. CDR1 DFQATT and CDR2 SNEGSKA come from the germline V gene (reference sequence). CDR3 sequence reads: CSAPDSVKQYF. The DNA for the CDR3 is TGCAGTGCGCCGGACAGCGTAAAGCAGTACTTC.

V and J are TRBV5-1 and TRBJ2-1, with TRBD2 matching over 9 bases. CDR1 and CDR2 from the germline V gene are SGHRS and YFSETQ. This CDR3 comprises 14 residues. Germline trimming cut 2 bases from V and 5 bases from J; bases unmatched to any gene: 2. The chain's CDR3 is CASSLKRGDNEQFF. CDR3 sequence (DNA): TGCGCCAGCAGCTTAAAGCGGGGGGACAATGAGCAGTTCTTC.

The CDR3 loop reads CASSESDNSPLHF. The CDR3 DNA is TGTGCCAGCAGCGAATCAGATAATTCACCCCTCCACTTT. This rearrangement joins TRBV9 to TRBJ1-6; D unresolved. Germline CDR1 SGDLS, CDR2 YYNGEE. The CDR3 spans 13 residues. The V end lost 3 bases, the J end lost 5 bases, and 6 bases lay between the germline ends.

This clone has just one count. The chain combines TRBV11-2 with TRBJ1-1, with D perhaps TRBD1 (5 bases). The CDR3 loop spans 16 amino acids. V was clipped by 6 bases and J by 5 bases, with 22 bases between them. CDR1 SGHAT and CDR2 FQNNGV come from the germline V gene. The CDR3 DNA reads as TGTGCCAGCAGTTCCTTTACAAGGGGACGTTCTACTGAAGCTTTCTTT. This encodes CASSSFTRGRSTEAFF.

The genes are TRBV7-9 and TRBJ2-1; the D gene is possibly TRBD2 (6 bases). The CDR3 length is 15 residues. V was clipped by 2 bases and J by 6 bases, with 14 bases between them. Germline V gene sequence: CDR1 SEHNR, CDR2 FQNEAQ (reference sequence). CDR3 DNA: TGTGCCAGCAGCTTAAATCAGGGAGGAGGCAATGAGCAGTTCTTC. This codes for CASSLNQGGGNEQFF.

As concerns this clone: This CDR3 is also generated by other DNA sequences in the sample. This chain connects TRBV4-1 to TRBJ1-5, with 7 bases that match TRBD1. Germline-derived CDR1 and CDR2 are MGHRA and YSYEKL. The trim removed 4 bases at V and 0 bases at J, leaving 3 bases unmatched. The CDR3 runs 15 residues. CDR3 nucleotide sequence: TGCGCCAGCAGCCTAGACAGGGCTAGCAATCAGCCCCAGCATTTT. Protein sequence: CASSLDRASNQPQHF.

CDR3 amino acids: CASSLTEGSEQYF. The CDR3 DNA is TGTGCCAGCAGCTTAACAGAGGGGTCCGAGCAGTACTTC. J is TRBJ2-7 and V is TRBV7-3; D may be TRBD1 or TRBD2 (5 bases each). V shed 0 bases and J shed 6 bases, with 9 bases lying between them. The germline V gene has CDR1 SGHTA and CDR2 FQGTGA. The CDR3 runs 13 residues. The full variable domain, in which reference TRBV7-3 and TRBJ2-7 provide the parts outside the CDR3, is GAGVSQTPSNKVTEKGKYVELRCDPISGHTALYWYRQSLGQGPEFLIYFQGTGAADDSGLPNDRFFAVRPEGSVSTLKIQRTERGDSAVYLCASSLTEGSEQYFGPGTRLTVT.

The DNA for the CDR3 is TGTGCCAGCAGCTTACCGACCCGTAGGGGAGACTACACAGATACGCAGTATTTT. This gives the protein CASSLPTRRGDYTDTQYF. V gene TRBV7-8 combines with J gene TRBJ2-3, with D perhaps matching TRBD1 or TRBD2 (5 bases each). The germline V gene has CDR1 SGHVS and CDR2 FQNEAQ. The CDR3 is 18 residues long. Between the trimmed V and J ends, which lost 2 bases and 2 bases, there was a span of 20 bases.

This chain joins TRBV21-1 and TRBJ2-7. TRBV21-1 is given as a pseudogene. The CDR3 contains 15 residues. The CDR3 DNA sequence: TGTGCCAGCAGTTGGGGTCCCTGCCCAAACTACGAGCAGTACTTC. Residues: CASSWGPCPNYEQYF.

This clone came up a few times. This rearrangement joins TRBV19 to TRBJ2-1; 7 bases match TRBD2. Looked up from germline, CDR1 is LNHDA and CDR2 is SQIVND (reference sequence). V gave up 6 bases and J gave up 6 bases; unmatched junction bases: 8. The CDR3 extends over 14 amino acids. The DNA of the CDR3 is TGTGCCAGTAGAGACCCTGGCGGGAGCAATGAGCAGTTCTTC. Its protein product is CASRDPGGSNEQFF.

The chain carries TRBV5-4 and TRBJ2-3, with a tentative D call TRBD2 (6 bases). The V end was cut by 4 bases, the J end by 11 bases, with 14 bases between. The CDR3 runs 12 residues. Germline CDR1 SGHNT, CDR2 YYREEE (reference sequence). The CDR3 protein is CASSAPDSGQYF. CDR3 in DNA: TGTGCCAGCAGCGCCCCCGATAGCGGGCAGTATTTT.

The J gene is TRBJ2-7, the V gene TRBV4-3; 7 nucleotides match TRBD1. V trimming: 4 bases; J trimming: 5 bases; junction bases outside the gene matches: 11. The germline gives CDR1 LGHNA, CDR2 YSLEER. The CDR3 extends over 15 amino acids. In DNA, the CDR3 is TGCGCCAGCAGCCCGAGCTGGACAGGAAGCAACGAGCAGTACTTC. Translating gives CASSPSWTGSNEQYF.

J is TRBJ2-7 and V is TRBV6-5; D not certain. Trimming removed 6 bases from V and 4 bases from J, with 13 bases in between. The CDR3 is 13 residues long. Germline V lookup: CDR1 MNHEY, CDR2 SVGAGI. CDR3 nucleotide sequence: TGTGCCAGCAGCCGAAGTAATCCGTACGAGCAGTACTTC. It yields the protein CASSRSNPYEQYF.

The J gene is TRBJ1-2, the V gene TRBV7-2; D uncertain. Germline CDR1 SGHTA, CDR2 FQGNSA. The CDR3 spans 13 residues. V was trimmed by 1 base and J by 6 bases, leaving 9 bases between them. The CDR3 sequence is CASSLGGFNGYTF. CDR3 DNA sequence: TGTGCCAGCAGCTTAGGAGGTTTTAATGGCTACACCTTC.